The T cell receptor (beta chain) described here comes from a study of cytomegalovirus exposure and HLA in healthy donors. Overall study context: As released early, the data held 65 million to 90 million unique TCRs from HLA-typed donors.

Comment on this clone: Its cognate antigen is unknown.

Study results and limitations: Across all donors, roughly uniform sequencing depth was an assumption of the presence/absence analyses. Fewer N-insertions than the roughly 600-donor mean were reportedly shown by an Asian-associated ancestry cluster in a later analysis. There were a few CMV-associated chains whose specificity for CMV antigens was confirmed in vitro.

Primers: 60 Vbeta forward and 13 Jbeta reverse. The method was immunoSEQ multiplex PCR; TCRdb's version includes in-frame clones alone and lacks a portion of them. Among about 150,000 clones, 82% were seen once, and the ten largest hold more than 6.5%. The sequence derives from a woman in her forties or fifties in good health and CMV-seropositive. Sample: PBMCs.

The CDR3 coding sequence is TGTGCCAGCTCACCACCGGGCCCGCCTGGAAACACCATATATTTT. Its protein is CASSPPGPPGNTIYF. The J gene is TRBJ1-3, the V gene TRBV18; D uncertain. Germline values: CDR1 KGHSH, CDR2 LQKENI. The CDR3 is 15 residues long. Trimming cost V 0 bases and J 2 bases, with 8 bases left between them.